This TCR beta chain was sequenced in a study of blood T cell repertoires in COVID-19. About the study: The cDNA or gDNA used as material had been derived from T cells, B-cell-depleted T cells, or PBMCs.

Per the study methods: For nucleated cells, counts were estimated from reference gene primer amplification. Clones were read by immunoSEQ multiplex PCR, and TCRdb kept only the in-frame ones, dropping some. V and J calls and clone size are as listed in that table; D and trimming were resolved from the DNA. Of 210,000 or so clones listed, about 77% are singletons. Germline trimming cut 3 bases from V and 3 bases from J; bases unmatched to any gene: 0. CDR3 length: 14 residues. Germline assignment: CDR1 LNHDA and CDR2 SQIVND (reference sequence). The source material was peripheral blood. The clonotype originates from a woman aged 80 or older with active or convalescent COVID-19. The chain joins TRBV19 to TRBJ2-3; 10 positions agree with TRBD1. The CDR3 sequence is CASSMGQGTDTQYF. The CDR3 DNA reads as TGTGCCAGTAGTATGGGACAGGGGACAGATACGCAGTATTTT.